This T cell receptor (beta chain) comes out of a study of siplizumab effects on memory and regulatory T cells (dated by TCRdb to the late 2010s). About the investigation overall: The study examined how the anti-CD2 antibody siplizumab affects alloreactive T-cell subsets in allogeneic mixed lymphocyte reactions built from human PBMCs.

On the study overall, not on this receptor specifically: Because sequences at frequencies below about 10^-5 were poorly captured, only a minor fraction of alloreactive clones could be mapped back to unstimulated subsets. No functional confirmation was obtained for the suppressive function of proliferating Tregs from siplizumab cultures. Unstimulated naive T cells appeared more diverse than memory T cells, and naive cells seemed to contribute substantially to the alloresponse. Siplizumab significantly reduced the cumulative frequency of alloreactive sequences traceable to unstimulated CD4+ memory T cells. Among mappable alloreactive CD4+ clones, the Treg-derived fraction averaged approximately 72% with siplizumab versus roughly 29% in control reactions. A naive or memory phenotype could not be assigned to roughly 80-95% of proliferating CD4+ or CD8+ clones.

Comment on this clone: Its antigen is unknown. The input lacks base qualities; no much larger clone sits a single base away.

Sorted unstimulated T cells and proliferating T cells recovered from mixed lymphocyte reactions underwent TCRbeta CDR3 sequencing. Fresh whole blood from approximately 9 HLA-typed healthy donors was used to isolate PBMCs. To map where alloreactive clones came from, CD4+ regulatory T cells in the unstimulated state were FACS-sorted. Reading the germline V gene gives CDR1 SNHLY and CDR2 FYNNEI. Including the terminal cysteine and phenylalanine, the CDR3 comprises 13 residues. Only the CDR3 DNA stays, 39 bases, in frame from base 1. V sheds 6 bases and J sheds 6 bases, leaving 14 bases between their ends. The library came from the immunoSEQ multiplex PCR assay. Each sample had roughly 100,000 TCR templates assayed by the deep sequencing platform. Genomic DNA extracted from sorted T cells was used for TCRbeta CDR3 sequencing. Under the source paper's analysis protocol: The R programming language was used for clonal analysis of TCRbeta CDR3 data. Unstimulated samples were compared with post-reaction CFSE-low samples to define alloreactive CD4+ and CD8+ clones. Regulatory or non-regulatory origin of alloreactive CD4+ clones was assigned by matching sequences to the sorted unstimulated Treg and non-Treg repertoires. TCRdb limited this immuneACCESS table to in-frame rearrangements with V and J called. A share of clones is missing; checked studies link under half to unresolved V genes, and the rest is unexplained. V and J calls and clone size are those listed in that table; D and trimming were worked out from the DNA. For this sample the table gives 65,000 to 70,000 clones, of which roughly 88% were detected only once. The ten most abundant clones make up approximately 1.7% of the sample.

The TCR sequence derives from a human donor in good health. The specimen was Tregs sorted from blood. The sequence joins TRBV2 to TRBJ1-2, with a tentative D gene TRBD1 over 6 matching bases. The bases are TGTGCCAGCAGCTTAAACAGGGAGGATGGCTACACCTTC. This translates into CASSLNREDGYTF. The CDR3 plus the reference TRBV2 and TRBJ1-2 genes for the other parts give the full variable domain: EPEVTQTPSHQVTQMGQEVILRCVPISNHLYFYWYRQILGQKVEFLVSFYNNEISEKSEIFDDQFSVERPDGSNFTLKIRSTKLEDSAMYFCASSLNREDGYTFGSGTRLTVV.